This TCR beta chain was sequenced for a study of OX40 agonist ivuxolimab in advanced cancers. This CDR3 spans 15 amino acids. The V gene's germline CDR1 is MDHEN and CDR2 SYDVKM. The V gene end was trimmed by 7 bases and the J gene end by 10 bases; junction bases not matched to a gene: 10. Only in-frame clones appear in the TCRdb table, and some are missing; sequencing was by immunoSEQ multiplex PCR. This sample has about 77,000 clones, with about 92% found just once. This clonotype was obtained from an adult with an advanced solid tumor such as melanoma, head and neck, liver or kidney cancer. V is TRBV28 and J is TRBJ1-6; 10 nucleotides match TRBD1. Sequenced material: CD4+ or CD8+ T cells sorted from blood, taken in a trial of the OX40 agonist ivuxolimab. The CDR3 DNA sequence: TGTGCCAGCATTACGTCCGGGACAGGGGTATCACCCCTCCACTTT. Translating it yields CASITSGTGVSPLHF.